The 22 T cell receptor beta chains presented below share a single source sample, sequenced in a study of OX40 agonist ivuxolimab in advanced cancers. The data were produced by immunoSEQ multiplex PCR, yet TCRdb's version contains in-frame clones alone and is incomplete. Of approximately 59,000 clones in the sample, 80% to 90% were seen once. This material consisted of CD4+ or CD8+ T cells sorted from blood, taken in a trial of the OX40 agonist ivuxolimab. All receptors derive from an adult with an advanced solid tumor such as melanoma, head and neck, liver or kidney cancer.

The count of this clone is one. This sequence joins TRBV7-9 and TRBJ2-2, with D maybe TRBD1 (6 bases). The CDR3 is made up of 15 amino acids. Trimming removed 6 bases from V and 0 bases from J, with 11 bases in between. The germline CDR1 and CDR2 sequences are SEHNR and FQNEAQ (reference sequence). The CDR3 DNA follows: TGTGCCAGCAGGCTACAGGGCGCGAACACCGGGGAGCTGTTTTTT. Protein product: CASRLQGANTGELFF.

This clone was recorded once. The chain carries TRBV29-1 and TRBJ2-2; TRBD1 might be the D (5 bases). This CDR3 comprises 15 residues. Trimming cost V 6 bases and J 4 bases, with 18 bases left between them. Germline CDR1 is SQVTM and CDR2 is ANQGSEA. In nucleotides, the CDR3 is TGCAGCGTAGCCTCTCAGGGCCCAGGCACCGGGGAGCTGTTTTTT. It is translated as CSVASQGPGTGELFF.

There are a few counts of this clone. The chain employs TRBV15 and TRBJ1-2; maybe TRBD1 (6 bases). Germline V gene lookup returns CDR1 LNHNV and CDR2 YYDKDF (reference sequence). Between the trimmed V and J ends, which lost 6 bases and 7 bases, there was a span of 15 bases. CDR3 length: 13 residues. The CDR3 nucleotides are TGTGCCACCAGAAGGACAGCCTTCGGTGGCTACACCTTC. Translation: CATRRTAFGGYTF.

The V gene is TRBV7-6, the J gene TRBJ2-3, with 11 bases lining up with TRBD2. Germline CDR1 reads SGHVS; CDR2 reads FNYEAQ. This CDR3 is 17 amino acids long. V dropped 5 bases and J dropped 3; count of bases not matched to a gene: 10. The CDR3 sequence is CASSKTIAGGLTDTQYF. For the CDR3, the DNA is TGTGCCAGCAGCAAGACCATAGCGGGAGGGCTTACAGATACGCAGTATTTT.

This clone appeared a single time. The genes are TRBV29-1 and TRBJ2-5, with 9 nucleotides matching TRBD1. This CDR3 has 13 residues. Trimming cost V 3 bases and J 5 bases; bases outside gene matches: 4. Germline V gives CDR1 SQVTM, CDR2 ANQGSEA. CDR3 DNA sequence: TGCAGCGTTGAGTGGGACAGGGATGAGACCCAGTACTTC. Residues: CSVEWDRDETQYF.

This chain connects TRBV14 to TRBJ2-5; a possible D gene is TRBD2 (6 bases). The V end lost 1 base, the J end lost 3 bases, and 9 bases lay between the germline ends. The CDR3 is 14 amino acids. Germline V gene sequence: CDR1 SGHDN, CDR2 FVKESK. The CDR3 protein is CASSQAGVEETQYF. As DNA, the CDR3 is TGTGCCAGCAGCCAAGCGGGAGTTGAAGAGACCCAGTACTTC. The variable domain in full, completed from reference TRBV14 and TRBJ2-5, reads EAGVTQFPSHSVIEKGQTVTLRCDPISGHDNLYWYRRVMGKEIKFLLHFVKESKQDESGMPNNRFLAERTGGTYSTLKVQPAELEDSGVYFCASSQAGVEETQYFGPGTRLLVL.

This clone was observed once. This chain joins TRBV30 and TRBJ1-6, with D unresolved. This CDR3 contains 14 residues. Germline V lookup: CDR1 GTSNPN, CDR2 SVGIG (reference sequence). V shed 8 bases and J shed 9 bases, with 20 bases lying between them. CDR3 amino acids: CAGPFGSGISPLHF. The CDR3 DNA reads as TGTGCCGGGCCGTTTGGATCGGGAATTTCACCCCTCCACTTT.

This chain links TRBV5-4 with TRBJ2-5; D possibly corresponds to TRBD1 (6 bases). Germline-derived CDR1 and CDR2 are SGHNT and YYREEE (reference sequence). V was clipped by 4 bases and J by 5 bases, with 12 bases between them. The CDR3 length is 13 residues. The CDR3 region is CASSRGGGETQYF. The CDR3 region has the DNA TGTGCCAGCAGCAGGGGTGGGGGCGAGACCCAGTACTTC.

The rearrangement joins TRBV19 to TRBJ2-2; D uncertain. From germline, CDR1 is LNHDA and CDR2 SQIVND (reference sequence). Trimming took 7 bases from V and 1 from J, leaving 4 bases between them. CDR3 length equals 12 residues. The CDR3 here is CASTGNTGELFF. The DNA for the CDR3 is TGTGCCAGTACCGGGAACACCGGGGAGCTGTTTTTT. Using reference TRBV19 and TRBJ2-2 for the parts outside the CDR3, the full variable domain is DGGITQSPKYLFRKEGQNVTLSCEQNLNHDAMYWYRQDPGQGLRLIYYSQIVNDFQKGDIAEGYSVSREKKESFPLTVTSAQKNPTAFYLCASTGNTGELFFGEGSRLTVL.

The chain uses TRBV4-2 and TRBJ2-7, with D uncertain. This CDR3 has 15 amino acids. V gave up 1 base and J gave up 0 bases, with 10 bases separating them. Germline loops: CDR1 LGHNA, CDR2 YNFKEQ. CDR3 sequence: CASSQGRASSYEQYF. The DNA of the CDR3 is TGTGCCAGCAGCCAAGGACGCGCGAGCTCCTACGAGCAGTACTTC.

The CDR3 region is CASSLLLAGGSYEQYF. The CDR3 coding sequence is TGTGCCAGCAGCTTGCTACTAGCGGGAGGTTCCTACGAGCAGTACTTC. The gene calls are TRBV5-5 and TRBJ2-7, with 12 bases lining up with TRBD2. CDR1 is SGHKS and CDR2 is YYEKEE in the germline V gene (reference sequence). V was clipped by 1 base and J by 1 base; unmatched bases: 3. The CDR3 loop spans 16 amino acids.

V is TRBV14 and J is TRBJ2-1; D is unclear. The CDR3 runs to 12 residues. Germline CDR1 SGHDN, CDR2 FVKESK. V lost 0 bases and J 12 bases, leaving 9 bases between the germline ends. Written as DNA, the CDR3 is TGTGCCAGCAGCCAAGATAGAATAGGGCAGTTCTTC. Translating gives CASSQDRIGQFF.

The rearrangement joins TRBV6-5 to TRBJ2-7; a weak D match, TRBD2 (6 bases). Trimming stripped 7 bases from V and 3 bases from J, with 16 bases between. CDR3 length equals 14 residues. Germline V CDR1 and CDR2: MNHEY, SVGAGI. CDR3 sequence reads: CASNPSSVVYEQYF. The CDR3 DNA reads TGTGCCAGCAACCCGTCTAGCGTTGTCTACGAGCAGTACTTC.

The chain recombines TRBV5-1 with TRBJ2-7, with 7 bases lining up with TRBD1. Germline trimming cut 5 bases from V and 2 bases from J; bases unmatched to any gene: 7. The germline gives CDR1 SGHRS, CDR2 YFSETQ. The CDR3 length is 14 residues. The CDR3: CASSPRTGTYEQYF. For the CDR3, the DNA is TGCGCCAGCAGTCCCAGGACAGGCACCTACGAGCAGTACTTC. The full variable domain, with the rest looked up from reference TRBV5-1 and TRBJ2-7, is KAGVTQTPRYLIKTRGQQVTLSCSPISGHRSVSWYQQTPGQGLQFLFEYFSETQRNKGNFPGRFSGRQFSNSRSEMNVSTLELGDSALYLCASSPRTGTYEQYFGPGTRLTVT.

This chain joins TRBV19 and TRBJ2-2, with 7 nucleotides matching TRBD2. The CDR3 totals 15 residues. The trim removed 5 bases at V and 4 bases at J, leaving 7 bases unmatched. Germline V gene data show CDR1 as LNHDA and CDR2 as SQIVND (reference sequence). The CDR3 DNA sequence: TGTGCCAGTAGTGTGGTAGCGGGTGCCACCGGGGAGCTGTTTTTT. This encodes CASSVVAGATGELFF.

V is TRBV5-1 and J is TRBJ2-1; TRBD2 is a possible D gene (6 bases). CDR1 is SGHRS and CDR2 is YFSETQ in the germline V gene. Trimming pared 3 bases from V and 0 bases from J, leaving 13 bases between. The CDR3 loop spans 16 amino acids. DNA of the CDR3: TGCGCCAGCAGCTATCAGCGGGCTAGCTCCTACAATGAGCAGTTCTTC. Translation: CASSYQRASSYNEQFF.

The chain employs TRBV5-4 and TRBJ1-4; no definite D call. CDR1 is SGHNT, CDR2 YYREEE, per germline (reference sequence). The CDR3 runs to 13 residues. The V and J ends lost 10 bases and 8 bases respectively, with 18 bases between them. The CDR3 nucleotides are TGTGCCGGATCCGGAGGTTTAGGAGAAAAACTGTTTTTT. This gives the protein CAGSGGLGEKLFF.

The V call is TRBV28, the J call TRBJ1-4; D unclear. Trimming stripped 5 bases from V and 6 bases from J, with 16 bases between. The germline V gene encodes CDR1 MDHEN and CDR2 SYDVKM. The CDR3 length is 15 residues. The CDR3 coding sequence is TGTGCCAGCAGTCTCAAAATGCCACGGCATGAAAAACTGTTTTTT. Protein sequence: CASSLKMPRHEKLFF.

V usage is TRBV7-2 and J usage is TRBJ2-6, with D perhaps TRBD1 (5 bases). The V and J ends lost 0 bases and 2 bases respectively, with 5 bases between them. The V gene's germline CDR1 is SGHTA and CDR2 FQGNSA. The CDR3 is 15 residues long. The CDR3 is CASSLAGAGANVLTF. The CDR3 coding sequence is TGTGCCAGCAGCTTAGCAGGGGCTGGGGCCAACGTCCTGACTTTC.

A remark on this clone: The junction differs from germline at one of its ends, possibly a read error. The V and J genes are TRBV5-6 and TRBJ2-2; TRBD1 aligns across 8 bases. This CDR3 has 15 residues. Germline V lookup: CDR1 SGHDT, CDR2 YYEEEE. The DNA of the CDR3 is TGTGCCAGCAGCACGTGGACAGGGCGCACCGAGGAGCTGTTTTTT. As protein: CASSTWTGRTEELFF.

The chain employs TRBV19 and TRBJ1-1, with a weak D call TRBD1 (6 bases). This CDR3 has 13 amino acids. From germline, CDR1 is LNHDA and CDR2 SQIVND (reference sequence). V was clipped by 5 bases and J by 3 bases, with 10 bases between them. The DNA of the CDR3 is TGTGCCAGTAGTCCCGACAGGCACACTGAAGCTTTCTTT. Its translation is CASSPDRHTEAFF.

The chain has TRBV27 and TRBJ2-2; D is unclear. Trimming took 6 bases from V and 6 from J, leaving 17 bases between them. The CDR3 is 15 amino acids. CDR1 and CDR2 from the germline V gene are MNHEY and SMNVEV (reference sequence). CDR3 protein: CASRGLLSGAGELFF. DNA of the CDR3: TGTGCCAGCAGGGGCCTACTGTCTGGCGCCGGGGAGCTGTTTTTT.